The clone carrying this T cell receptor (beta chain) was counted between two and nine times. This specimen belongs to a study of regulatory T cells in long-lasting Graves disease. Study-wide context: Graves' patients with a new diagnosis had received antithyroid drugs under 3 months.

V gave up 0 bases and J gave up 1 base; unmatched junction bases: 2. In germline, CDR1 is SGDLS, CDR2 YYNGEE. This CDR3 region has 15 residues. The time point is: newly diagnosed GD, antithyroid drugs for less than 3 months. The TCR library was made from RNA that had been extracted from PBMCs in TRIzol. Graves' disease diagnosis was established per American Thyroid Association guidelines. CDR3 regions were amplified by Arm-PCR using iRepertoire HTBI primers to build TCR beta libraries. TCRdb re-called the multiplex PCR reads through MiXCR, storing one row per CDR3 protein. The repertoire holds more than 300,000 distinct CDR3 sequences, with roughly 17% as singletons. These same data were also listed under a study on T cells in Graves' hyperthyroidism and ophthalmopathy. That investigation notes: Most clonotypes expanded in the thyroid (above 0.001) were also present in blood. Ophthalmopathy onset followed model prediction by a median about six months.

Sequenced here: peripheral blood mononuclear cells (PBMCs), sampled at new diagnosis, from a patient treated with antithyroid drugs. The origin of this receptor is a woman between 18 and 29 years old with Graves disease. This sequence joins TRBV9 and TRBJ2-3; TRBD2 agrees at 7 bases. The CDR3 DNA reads TGTGCCAGCAGCGTAGTCGCGGGAGGCACAGATACGCAGTATTTT. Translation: CASSVVAGGTDTQYF.